What follows are 21 T cell receptor beta chains derived from one specimen sequenced in a study of T cells in Graves' hyperthyroidism and ophthalmopathy. RNA transcripts served as the template for amplifying TCR beta CDR3 regions. First-round RT-PCR of the TCR CDR3 relied on the HTBI primer set. From the multiplex PCR reads, TCRdb called clonotypes with MiXCR, one entry per CDR3 protein. This sample has about half a million distinct CDR3 sequences; just under 20% occur once, and the top ten carry about 45%. The sequencing sample was made of blood. These receptors were collected from a man aged 40-50 years with Graves' ophthalmopathy.

At least ten counts were recorded for this clonotype. CDR3 region: CAWSEGLSRRYTF. CDR3 in DNA: TGTGCCTGGAGTGAGGGACTTTCTCGGCGCTACACCTTC. The V and J genes are TRBV30 and TRBJ1-2; TRBD1 might be the D (5 bases). Per the germline V gene, CDR1 is GTSNPN and CDR2 is SVGIG (reference sequence). CDR3 length: 13 residues. The V end lost 1 base, the J end lost 9 bases, and 15 bases lay between the germline ends.

At least ten counts were recorded for this clonotype. The chain joins TRBV7-8 to TRBJ2-2; 9 nucleotides agree with TRBD1. Trimming cost V 5 bases and J 0 bases; bases outside gene matches: 4. The germline V gene encodes CDR1 SGHVS and CDR2 FQNEAQ. This CDR3 has 16 amino acids. The CDR3 here is CASSARDRANTGELFF. Written as DNA, the CDR3 is TGTGCCAGCAGCGCTCGGGACAGGGCGAACACCGGGGAGCTGTTTTTT.

The sample holds a few counts of this clonotype. This chain uses TRBV27 with TRBJ1-3; D uncertain. This CDR3 contains 14 residues. Trimming took 2 bases from V and 3 from J, leaving 8 bases between them. CDR1 is MNHEY and CDR2 is SMNVEV in the germline V gene (reference sequence). This CDR3 reads CASSLRTCGNTIYF. The CDR3 DNA follows: TGTGCCAGCAGTTTAAGGACGTGTGGAAACACCATATATTTT.

This clonotype was observed a few times. The rearrangement uses TRBV27 and TRBJ1-1; no firm D call. This CDR3 has 14 amino acids. Germline assignment: CDR1 MNHEY and CDR2 SMNVEV (reference sequence). The ends were cut back, 7 bases at V and 0 bases at J, with 12 bases in the middle. The CDR3 DNA reads TGTGCCAGCACCCCCGGGCAGATGAACACTGAAGCTTTCTTT. Amino acid sequence: CASTPGQMNTEAFF.

This clonotype has ten or more counts. This rearrangement joins TRBV12-3 or TRBV12-4 to TRBJ2-3; D possibly uses TRBD1 or TRBD2 (5 bases each). CDR3 size: 15 residues. V was pared by 3 bases and J by 1 base, with 11 bases between. The chain's CDR3 is CASSLNGARTDTQYF. In DNA form, the CDR3 reads TGTGCCAGCAGTTTGAACGGGGCCCGCACAGATACGCAGTATTTT.

This clonotype was seen at least ten times. The gene calls are TRBV2 and TRBJ2-5; D might be TRBD1 (5 bases). The CDR3 length is 15 residues. V was cut by 7 bases and J by 4 bases, with 19 bases left in between. Germline lookup yields CDR1 SNHLY and CDR2 FYNNEI. CDR3 in amino acids: CASNQGQGYSETQYF. DNA of the CDR3: TGTGCCAGCAACCAAGGCCAGGGTTACTCAGAGACCCAGTACTTC.

Comment on this clonotype: A clone one base away is much larger, so this may be a read error. The gene calls are TRBV6-9 and TRBJ2-7, with D tentatively TRBD1 or TRBD2 (5 bases each). The CDR3 runs to 15 residues. CDR1 and CDR2 (germline): MNHGY, SVAAGI. V was pared by 4 bases and J by 0 bases, with 13 bases between. In DNA form, the CDR3 reads TGTGCCAGCAGTTCCGGGGACGAACTCTCCTACGAGCAGTACTTC. Translating gives CASSSGDELSYEQYF.

The chain is built from TRBV12-3 or TRBV12-4 and TRBJ2-3; 10 bases line up with TRBD2. J lost 7 bases, V lost 2 bases, and 6 bases had no gene match. CDR3 length equals 15 residues. CDR3: CASSLRAGGPNTQYF. CDR3 nucleotide sequence: TGTGCCAGCAGTTTACGAGCGGGGGGGCCAAATACGCAGTATTTT.

This clonotype was detected many times. One end of the junction fails to match germline, which may point to a read error. V and J are TRBV18 and TRBJ1-4, with 8 bases lining up with TRBD1. The germline gives CDR1 KGHSH, CDR2 LQKENI. This CDR3 is built from 15 residues. DNA for the CDR3: TGTGCCAGCTCACCACTAGGACAGGGTAATGGAAAACTGTTTTTT. It codes for CASSPLGQGNGKLFF.

This clonotype was counted a few times. The chain carries TRBV10-2 and TRBJ2-6, with TRBD1 matching over 7 bases. The CDR3 loop spans 15 amino acids. From germline, CDR1 is WSHSY and CDR2 SAAADI. V shed 6 bases, J shed 4 bases, and the junction held 6 bases outside the gene matches. The CDR3 reads CASSATGLGANVLTF. Here the CDR3 DNA reads TGCGCCAGCAGCGCGACAGGGTTAGGGGCCAACGTCCTGACTTTC.

This clonotype was seen only a few times. This chain joins TRBV9 and TRBJ1-2; 8 positions agree with TRBD1. The V gene's germline CDR1 is SGDLS and CDR2 YYNGEE. This CDR3 has 18 amino acids. V dropped 0 bases and J dropped 5; count of bases not matched to a gene: 15. This CDR3 is CASSVAKTLRDRSYGYTF. The CDR3 region has the DNA TGTGCCAGCAGCGTAGCTAAGACTTTGCGGGACAGGAGTTATGGCTACACCTTC.

Comment on this clonotype: A single base separates this from a much larger clone, so it may be a read error. The chain is built from TRBV12-3 or TRBV12-4 and TRBJ1-4, with unresolved D. The CDR3 is 15 amino acids. The germline V and J ends were trimmed by 4 bases and 4 bases, with 13 bases remaining between them. The CDR3 loop reads CASSSPGMGNEKLFF. DNA of the CDR3: TGTGCCAGCAGTTCCCCCGGGATGGGTAATGAAAAACTGTTTTTT.

The chain uses TRBV28 and TRBJ1-5, with D tentatively TRBD1 (5 bases). CDR3 length equals 16 residues. The germline V gene encodes CDR1 MDHEN and CDR2 SYDVKM. The V and J ends lost 8 bases and 0 bases respectively, with 17 bases between them. For the CDR3, the DNA is TGTGCCAGCTCAAACAGGTTGTTCAATAGCAATCAGCCCCAGCATTTT. It translates to CASSNRLFNSNQPQHF.

The chain recombines TRBV7-2 with TRBJ2-7; D is undetermined. V lost 1 base and J lost 2, with 12 bases in between. From germline, CDR1 is SGHTA and CDR2 FQGNSA. The CDR3 sequence is 15 residues long. The DNA for the CDR3 is TGTGCCAGCAGCTTAGACGTCTATTTTCCCTACGAGCAGTACTTC. It codes for CASSLDVYFPYEQYF.

The rearrangement links TRBV7-6 to TRBJ2-2; unclear D gene. V lost 1 base and J lost 7, with 7 bases in between. CDR1 and CDR2 (germline): SGHVS, FNYEAQ. The CDR3 covers 13 residues. Written as DNA, the CDR3 is TGTGCCAGCAGCTTAGGGGTCATCGGGGAGCTGTTTTTT. Translated: CASSLGVIGELFF.

The chain combines TRBV6-1 with TRBJ2-1; D is unresolved. CDR1 MNHNS and CDR2 SASEGT come from the germline V gene. Trimming removed 8 bases at V and 14 bases at J, with 13 bases between. The CDR3 covers 10 residues. In DNA form, the CDR3 reads TGTGCCAGCGACGGAAAAGCGAAGTTCTTC. Translated: CASDGKAKFF.

The genes are TRBV9 and TRBJ2-3, with 8 bases fitting TRBD2. The CDR3 sequence is 16 residues long. From germline, CDR1 is SGDLS and CDR2 YYNGEE. Germline trimming cut 1 base from V and 2 bases from J; bases unmatched to any gene: 6. This chain's CDR3 is CASSVRLAPATDTQYF. The CDR3, as DNA: TGTGCCAGCAGCGTAAGACTAGCGCCGGCCACAGATACGCAGTATTTT. Based on the CDR3 plus reference TRBV9 and TRBJ2-3, the full variable domain is DSGVTQTPKHLITATGQRVTLRCSPRSGDLSVYWYQQSLDQGLQFLIQYYNGEERAKGNILERFSAQQFPDLHSELNLSSLELGDSALYFCASSVRLAPATDTQYFGPGTRLTVL.

This clonotype was seen many times. The chain links TRBV18 to TRBJ1-3; D remains ambiguous. Germline V gives CDR1 KGHSH, CDR2 LQKENI. The ends were cut back, 4 bases at V and 3 bases at J, with 13 bases in the middle. The CDR3 has 15 amino acids. The CDR3 DNA sequence: TGTGCCAGCTCACGAGCCGGGTCAGGTGGAAACACCATATATTTT. This encodes CASSRAGSGGNTIYF.

The chain links TRBV4-1 to TRBJ2-1; weak D call: TRBD2 (7 bases). Trimming stripped 4 bases from V and 6 bases from J, with 22 bases between. CDR3 length: 17 residues. Per the germline V gene, CDR1 is MGHRA and CDR2 is YSYEKL. The CDR3 loop is CASSPLQLGGPGNEQFF. The CDR3, as DNA: TGCGCCAGCAGCCCATTGCAGTTGGGGGGGCCTGGCAATGAGCAGTTCTTC.

This clonotype has only a few counts. The chain links TRBV6-2 or TRBV6-3 to TRBJ2-3; TRBD2 matches at 9 bases. Per the germline V gene, CDR1 is MNHEY and CDR2 is SVGEGT. Trimming at V came to 9 bases and at J to 3 bases, leaving 4 bases not matched to a gene. The CDR3 runs 13 residues. The CDR3 is CASRLAETDTQYF. As DNA, the CDR3 is TGTGCCAGTCGACTAGCGGAGACAGATACGCAGTATTTT.

This clonotype was counted between two and nine times. The germline gene is not matched at one end of the junction; a read error may be the cause. This CDR3 reads CASKGRVRETKTGELFF. The CDR3, as DNA: TGTGCCAGCAAAGGGCGGGTGCGGGAGACGAAAACCGGGGAGCTGTTTTTT. The chain couples TRBV27 to TRBJ2-2; TRBD2 matches at 7 bases. The CDR3 contains 17 residues. Germline V lookup: CDR1 MNHEY, CDR2 SMNVEV (reference sequence).